Listed below are T cell receptor beta chains from one sample, sequenced in a study of cytomegalovirus exposure and HLA in healthy donors. The repertoire was sequenced with immunoSEQ multiplex PCR; TCRdb's copy has only in-frame clones and lacks some. The repertoire holds about 140,000 clones, with roughly 79% as singletons. Sequencing input: PBMCs. The source of these receptors is a young man in good health and CMV-seropositive. CDR3s include the opening cysteine and the closing phenylalanine or tryptophan. The order of the fields is J gene, V gene, D gene, clone size, CDR3 DNA, CDR3 protein. D genes are given only for firm matches. Clone size is shown for a subset of rows, as once, few, many or a class of expanded clone.

j_call: TRBJ1-1
v_call: TRBV28
d_call: NA
clone_size: NA
cdr3_nt: TGTGCCAGCAGTTTATCCCAGAAGGAGACTGAAGCTTTCTTT
cdr3_aa: CASSLSQKETEAFF

j_call: TRBJ1-2
v_call: TRBV9
d_call: TRBD1
clone_size: once
cdr3_nt: TGTGCCAGCAGCGCCCAGGGGGCCGGGGGCTACACCTTC
cdr3_aa: CASSAQGAGGYTF

j_call: TRBJ2-7
v_call: TRBV2
d_call: NA
clone_size: NA
cdr3_nt: TGTGCCAGCAGTGAACGGGTAACCTACGAGCAGTACTTC
cdr3_aa: CASSERVTYEQYF

j_call: TRBJ1-6
v_call: TRBV28
d_call: NA
clone_size: NA
cdr3_nt: TGTGCCAGCAGTTTTCAGAATTCACCCCTCCACTTT
cdr3_aa: CASSFQNSPLHF

j_call: TRBJ1-1
v_call: TRBV5-8
d_call: NA
clone_size: NA
cdr3_nt: TGTGCCAGCAGCTTGGAATCGGGGTTTAGGGATGTGGCTGCTGAAGCTTTCTTT
cdr3_aa: CASSLESGFRDVAAEAFF

j_call: TRBJ2-1
v_call: TRBV9
d_call: TRBD2
clone_size: once
cdr3_nt: TGTGCCAGCAGCCGACTTAGCGGGCGGACCTACAATGAGCAGTTCTTC
cdr3_aa: CASSRLSGRTYNEQFF

j_call: TRBJ1-1
v_call: TRBV5-1
d_call: NA
clone_size: NA
cdr3_nt: TGCGCCAGCAGCTTAACAGGGCCGGGGACTGAAGCTTTCTTT
cdr3_aa: CASSLTGPGTEAFF

j_call: TRBJ2-6
v_call: TRBV19
d_call: TRBD2
clone_size: NA
cdr3_nt: TGTGCCAGTAGCACTCGACTAGCGGGAGGGCCCTCGGGGGCCAACGTCCTGACTTTC
cdr3_aa: CASSTRLAGGPSGANVLTF

j_call: TRBJ2-3
v_call: TRBV5-6
d_call: TRBD2
clone_size: NA
cdr3_nt: TGTGCCAGCAGCTGGACTAGCTTCGTCCCCCGTGATACGCAGTATTTT
cdr3_aa: CASSWTSFVPRDTQYF

j_call: TRBJ2-3
v_call: TRBV7-7
d_call: TRBD2
clone_size: NA
cdr3_nt: TGTGCCAGCAGCTTAGCGAGCGGGAGAACAGATACGCAGTATTTT
cdr3_aa: CASSLASGRTDTQYF

j_call: TRBJ1-2
v_call: TRBV7-9
d_call: TRBD1
clone_size: NA
cdr3_nt: TGTGCCAGCAGCTTAGCGACAGGGACGGATGGCTACACCTTC
cdr3_aa: CASSLATGTDGYTF

j_call: TRBJ2-7
v_call: TRBV27
d_call: NA
clone_size: NA
cdr3_nt: TGTGCCAGCAGGATACCGACAGAGCTATACGAGCAGTACTTC
cdr3_aa: CASRIPTELYEQYF

j_call: TRBJ2-7
v_call: TRBV5-4
d_call: NA
clone_size: few
cdr3_nt: TGTGCCAGCAGCTTAGCCTCCGAGCAGTACTTC
cdr3_aa: CASSLASEQYF

j_call: TRBJ2-2
v_call: TRBV19
d_call: TRBD1
clone_size: few
cdr3_nt: TGTGCCAGTAGTGGGCGACAGGGTGTTTACACCGGGGAGCTGTTTTTT
cdr3_aa: CASSGRQGVYTGELFF

j_call: TRBJ1-4
v_call: TRBV25-1
d_call: NA
clone_size: NA
cdr3_nt: TGTGCCAGCAGTGAATCAGGGAAGGCGGATGAAAAACTGTTTTTT
cdr3_aa: CASSESGKADEKLFF

j_call: TRBJ2-7
v_call: TRBV18
d_call: TRBD2
clone_size: NA
cdr3_nt: TGTGCCAGCTCACCACCATCGGGGGGCGAGCAGTACTTC
cdr3_aa: CASSPPSGGEQYF

j_call: TRBJ2-1
v_call: TRBV25-1
d_call: NA
clone_size: NA
cdr3_nt: TGTGCCAGCAGCGGGTTACTTACGGTCGATGAGCAGTTCTTC
cdr3_aa: CASSGLLTVDEQFF

j_call: TRBJ2-5
v_call: TRBV27
d_call: NA
clone_size: NA
cdr3_nt: TGTGCCAGCAGTTTACAGGGAGAGACCCAGTACTTC
cdr3_aa: CASSLQGETQYF

j_call: TRBJ1-1
v_call: TRBV18
d_call: TRBD1
clone_size: NA
cdr3_nt: TGTGCCAGCTCACCACCGGGACAGGGGAGGAACACTGAAGCTTTCTTT
cdr3_aa: CASSPPGQGRNTEAFF

j_call: TRBJ2-1
v_call: TRBV5-1
d_call: TRBD1
clone_size: NA
cdr3_nt: TGCGCCAGCAGCCCCGGGACAGGGGGCTACAATGAGCAGTTCTTC
cdr3_aa: CASSPGTGGYNEQFF

j_call: TRBJ2-6
v_call: TRBV28
d_call: TRBD2
clone_size: few
cdr3_nt: TGTGCCAGCAGTTCTCCGGCTAGCGGGATCAACTCTGGGGCCAACGTCCTGACTTTC
cdr3_aa: CASSSPASGINSGANVLTF

j_call: TRBJ2-7
v_call: TRBV10-3
d_call: TRBD1
clone_size: few
cdr3_nt: TGTGCCATCAGTGGGCAGGGACAGGGGTTAGTCGAGCAGTACTTC
cdr3_aa: CAISGQGQGLVEQYF

j_call: TRBJ1-4
v_call: TRBV7-6
d_call: NA
clone_size: once
cdr3_nt: TGTGCCAGCAGCTTGGGCCAGGGCCAAAATGAAAAACTGTTTTTT
cdr3_aa: CASSLGQGQNEKLFF

j_call: TRBJ2-1
v_call: TRBV15
d_call: NA
clone_size: NA
cdr3_nt: TGTGCCACCAGCAGAGATAGGGGGTCCTACAATGAGCAGTTCTTC
cdr3_aa: CATSRDRGSYNEQFF

j_call: TRBJ2-1
v_call: TRBV5-1
d_call: TRBD2
clone_size: NA
cdr3_nt: TGCGCCAGCAGCTTTTCTTCTAGCGGATACTCCTACAATGAGCAGTTCTTC
cdr3_aa: CASSFSSSGYSYNEQFF

j_call: TRBJ1-2
v_call: TRBV4-2
d_call: TRBD1
clone_size: NA
cdr3_nt: TGTGCCAGCAGCCCCCTACCACAGGGGAGGAATAGCTACACCTTC
cdr3_aa: CASSPLPQGRNSYTF

j_call: TRBJ2-1
v_call: TRBV5-6
d_call: NA
clone_size: NA
cdr3_nt: TGTGCCAGCAGCCCCGACCAGGATGGAGAGCAGTTCTTC
cdr3_aa: CASSPDQDGEQFF

j_call: TRBJ2-2
v_call: TRBV6-5
d_call: TRBD1
clone_size: few
cdr3_nt: TGTGCCAGCAGTCTACAGGGGGATCCGCTGTTTTTT
cdr3_aa: CASSLQGDPLFF

j_call: TRBJ1-1
v_call: TRBV7-9
d_call: NA
clone_size: NA
cdr3_nt: TGTTCCAGCGGTCCGGGGGGGGGCACTGAAGCTTTCTTT
cdr3_aa: CSSGPGGGTEAFF

j_call: TRBJ1-4
v_call: TRBV5-1
d_call: NA
clone_size: NA
cdr3_nt: TGCGCCAGCAGCTTGAGGGGGGGGAATGAAAAACTGTTTTTT
cdr3_aa: CASSLRGGNEKLFF

j_call: TRBJ2-2
v_call: TRBV7-9
d_call: NA
clone_size: few
cdr3_nt: TGTGCCAGCAGCCTCTTCGGTTTTGGTTGGGAGCTGTTTTTT
cdr3_aa: CASSLFGFGWELFF

j_call: TRBJ2-5
v_call: TRBV27
d_call: TRBD2
clone_size: once
cdr3_nt: TGTGCCAGCAGCCCTCAGGGACTAGCGGGAGCAGTTGAGACCCAGTACTTC
cdr3_aa: CASSPQGLAGAVETQYF

j_call: TRBJ2-6
v_call: TRBV7-8
d_call: TRBD1
clone_size: NA
cdr3_nt: TGTGCCAGCAGCGCACCGCCCGGGACAGGGAGGTCTGGGGCCAACGTCCTGACTTTC
cdr3_aa: CASSAPPGTGRSGANVLTF

j_call: TRBJ2-3
v_call: TRBV1
d_call: NA
clone_size: NA
cdr3_nt: TGCACCAGCAGCATTATTATACGGGAAAGCACAGATACGCAGTATTTT
cdr3_aa: CTSSIIIRESTDTQYF

j_call: TRBJ2-1
v_call: TRBV15
d_call: TRBD2
clone_size: NA
cdr3_nt: TGTGCCACCAGCAACAGCGGGAGGGCCTACAATGAGCAGTTCTTC
cdr3_aa: CATSNSGRAYNEQFF

j_call: TRBJ1-2
v_call: TRBV28
d_call: TRBD1
clone_size: NA
cdr3_nt: TGTGCCATTCCAACCGGGACAGGGTCGATCGGCTACACCTTC
cdr3_aa: CAIPTGTGSIGYTF